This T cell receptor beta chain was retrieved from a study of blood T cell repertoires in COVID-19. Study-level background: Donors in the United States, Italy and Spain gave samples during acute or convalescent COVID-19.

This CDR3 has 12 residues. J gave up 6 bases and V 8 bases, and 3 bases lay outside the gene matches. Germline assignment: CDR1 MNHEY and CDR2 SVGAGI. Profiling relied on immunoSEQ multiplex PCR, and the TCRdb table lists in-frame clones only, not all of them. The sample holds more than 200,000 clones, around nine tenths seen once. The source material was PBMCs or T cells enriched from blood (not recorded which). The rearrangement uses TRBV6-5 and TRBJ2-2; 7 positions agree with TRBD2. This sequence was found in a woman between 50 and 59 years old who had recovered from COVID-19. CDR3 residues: CASVTSAGELFF. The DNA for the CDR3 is TGTGCCAGCGTCACTAGCGCCGGGGAGCTGTTTTTT.